These 2 T cell receptor beta chains were all obtained from the same sample, sequenced in a study of Ad26.COV2.S vaccination and SARS-CoV-2 variants. Using immunoSEQ multiplex PCR, the repertoire was profiled, and TCRdb retains in-frame clones only, with some absent. Of under 95,000 clones listed, 82% were seen once; the top ten hold about 17%. This specimen consisted of peripheral blood, obtained after recovery from COVID-19. All receptors derive from a human donor who had recovered from COVID-19.

This clone was detected only a few times. This sequence joins TRBV2 and TRBJ2-5; 14 positions agree with TRBD2. The CDR3 totals 17 residues. J lost 5 bases, V lost 6 bases, and 11 bases had no gene match. In germline, CDR1 is SNHLY, CDR2 FYNNEI. CDR3 sequence reads: CASREHGGLAGVETQYF. The CDR3 DNA reads TGTGCCAGCAGGGAACACGGGGGACTAGCGGGAGTGGAGACCCAGTACTTC.

This sequence joins TRBV7-2 and TRBJ1-6, with D possibly TRBD1 on 5 matching bases. Trimming took 5 bases from V and 9 from J, leaving 14 bases between them. The CDR3 loop spans 14 amino acids. Per germline, CDR1 SGHTA and CDR2 FQGNSA. The chain's CDR3 is CASSPGGYSSPLHF. In DNA form, the CDR3 reads TGTGCCAGCAGCCCCGGGGGGTACAGTTCACCCCTCCACTTT. The whole variable domain, remainder taken from reference TRBV7-2 and TRBJ1-6, is GAGVSQSPSNKVTEKGKDVELRCDPISGHTALYWYRQSLGQGLEFLIYFQGNSAPDKSGLPSDRFSAERTGGSVSTLTIQRTQQEDSAVYLCASSPGGYSSPLHFGNGTRLTVT.